The 17 T cell receptor beta chains below all came from one sample that was sequenced in a study of metastatic and nonmetastatic thyroid tumors. TCRdb redid the clone calls on the PCR reads using MiXCR. The sample lists about 70,000 clones, more than 15% occurring once. Each patient came to thyroid surgery without any prior treatment (of any kind). What was sequenced was blood. The receptors shown here come from a female donor with papillary thyroid cancer or a benign thyroid nodule (not recorded which). Some clones in this sample may be carry-over from other donors' samples.

This clone was picked up many times. The chain joins TRBV6-6 to TRBJ2-1; 8 nucleotides agree with TRBD1. J gave up 6 bases and V 2 bases, and 12 bases lay outside the gene matches. Germline assignment: CDR1 MNHNY and CDR2 SVGAGI (reference sequence). The length of the CDR3 is 17 residues. The CDR3 sequence is CASSYLPRTGFGNEQFF. The CDR3 coding sequence is TGTGCCAGCAGTTACCTACCCAGGACAGGGTTCGGCAATGAGCAGTTCTTC.

In this sample, this clone turned up many times. The chain uses TRBV6-1 and TRBJ2-7; 7 bases align to TRBD2. The J segment lost 0 bases and the V segment lost 7 bases, leaving 6 bases of the junction unmatched. Germline V gives CDR1 MNHNS, CDR2 SASEGT. The CDR3 sequence is 14 residues long. The CDR3 loop reads CASTGTGGSYEQYF. The CDR3 nucleotides read TGTGCCAGCACCGGAACGGGGGGCTCCTACGAGCAGTACTTC.

In its sample, this clone is medium-sized. The V and J genes are TRBV30 and TRBJ2-7; D ambiguous. The CDR3 has 10 amino acids. Germline CDR1 is GTSNPN and CDR2 is SVGIG (reference sequence). V lost 2 bases to trimming and J lost 5 bases, with 4 bases between them. The CDR3 reads CAWSMDEQYF. The CDR3 region has the DNA TGTGCCTGGAGTATGGACGAGCAGTACTTC.

This clone was picked up many times. The rearrangement links TRBV9 to TRBJ2-7, with TRBD2 identical over 7 bases. V was clipped by 0 bases and J by 4 bases; unmatched bases: 16. Per germline, CDR1 SGDLS and CDR2 YYNGEE. The CDR3 contains 18 residues. CDR3 in amino acids: CASSVGIGEASGFYEQYF. CDR3 coding DNA: TGTGCCAGCAGCGTAGGTATAGGGGAGGCTAGCGGTTTTTACGAGCAGTACTTC.

This clone has a count of ten or more. The chain is built from TRBV11-3 and TRBJ1-5; D not certain. Germline assignment: CDR1 SGHNT and CDR2 YENEEA. This CDR3 comprises 15 residues. V lost 3 bases and J 4 bases, leaving 13 bases between the germline ends. The CDR3 nucleotides read TGTGCCAGCAGCTTGGGAATCGGTGGTAATCAGCCCCAGCATTTT. Its protein is CASSLGIGGNQPQHF.

This clone was seen ten or more times. V and J are TRBV20-1 and TRBJ1-6; no reliable D call. Germline assignment: CDR1 DFQATT and CDR2 SNEGSKA (reference sequence). The ends were cut back, 0 bases at V and 0 bases at J, with 12 bases in the middle. CDR3 length equals 17 residues. The CDR3 DNA sequence: TGCAGTGCTAGAGATCACAGAAAGAGCTCCTATAATTCACCCCTCCACTTT. This translates into CSARDHRKSSYNSPLHF.

V and J are TRBV12-3 or TRBV12-4 and TRBJ1-2; 7 positions agree with TRBD1. Trimming took 6 bases from V and 4 from J; bases not matched to a gene: 17. The length of the CDR3 is 17 residues. This CDR3 reads CASSRQTGSKSGYGYTF. In nucleotides, the CDR3 is TGTGCCAGCAGCCGACAGACAGGGAGTAAATCCGGCTATGGCTACACCTTC.

This clone was recorded many times. This chain connects TRBV12-5 to TRBJ2-4; D might be TRBD1 (6 bases). Germline lookup yields CDR1 LGHNT and CDR2 FRNRAP. Trimming took off 1 base at V and 0 bases at J, with 13 bases between the two ends. The CDR3 sequence is 17 residues long. CDR3 in DNA: TGTGCTAGTGGTTTGGGGACAGATAAGTTAGCCAAAAACATTCAGTACTTC. This gives the protein CASGLGTDKLAKNIQYF.

The rearrangement uses TRBV19 and TRBJ1-3, with D uncertain. Between the trimmed V and J ends, which lost 6 bases and 0 bases, there was a span of 9 bases. The CDR3 sequence is 14 residues long. The germline V gene encodes CDR1 LNHDA and CDR2 SQIVND (reference sequence). The CDR3 loop reads CASRGVSSGNTIYF. CDR3 bases: TGTGCCAGTAGGGGAGTGAGCTCTGGAAACACCATATATTTT.

V usage is TRBV5-6 and J usage is TRBJ2-2; a possible D gene is TRBD2 (5 bases). The CDR3 has 17 amino acids. CDR1 SGHDT and CDR2 YYEEEE come from the germline V gene. Trimming took 4 bases from V and 1 from J, leaving 17 bases between them. CDR3 sequence (DNA): TGTGCCAGCAGCCCCTGGTCAGCGGCCCAGAACACCGGGGAGCTGTTTTTT. Protein sequence: CASSPWSAAQNTGELFF.

This clone was seen at least ten times. This chain links TRBV27 with TRBJ2-6; D is perhaps TRBD1 (5 bases). Germline values: CDR1 MNHEY, CDR2 SMNVEV (reference sequence). The V end lost 3 bases, the J end lost 2 bases, and 17 bases lay between the germline ends. The CDR3 length is 18 residues. The CDR3: CASSFWGQGNPGANVLTF. CDR3 DNA: TGTGCCAGCAGTTTTTGGGGCCAGGGCAACCCTGGGGCCAACGTCCTGACTTTC.

This clone was detected ten times or more. Other DNA sequences in the sample encode the same CDR3. The rearrangement links TRBV2 to TRBJ2-5; 7 bases fit TRBD1. CDR1 and CDR2 (germline): SNHLY, FYNNEI. CDR3 length: 15 residues. J was trimmed by 4 bases and V by 6 bases; bases with no gene match: 11. CDR3 in DNA: TGTGCCAGCAGCGACGCAGGGGGACGGGGAGAGACCCAGTACTTC. Its translation is CASSDAGGRGETQYF.

This clone has ten or more counts. The V call is TRBV12-3 or TRBV12-4, the J call TRBJ2-5; TRBD2 aligns across 7 bases. V shed 5 bases, J shed 1 base, and the junction held 4 bases outside the gene matches. This CDR3 contains 14 residues. CDR3 loop: CASSPGTTQETQYF. CDR3 sequence (DNA): TGTGCCAGCAGTCCCGGGACTACCCAAGAGACCCAGTACTTC.

This clone appeared a few times. J is TRBJ2-3 and V is TRBV7-2; 7 positions agree with TRBD2. V lost 7 bases, J lost 3 bases, and 4 bases stayed unmatched. This CDR3 comprises 13 residues. CDR1 is SGHTA and CDR2 is FQGNSA in the germline V gene. The CDR3 protein is CASILSGTDTQYF. In nucleotides, the CDR3 is TGTGCCAGCATTCTTAGCGGGACAGATACGCAGTATTTT.

This clone occurred many times. The genes are TRBV29-1 and TRBJ2-3, with D perhaps TRBD1 or TRBD2 (5 bases each). The CDR3 is made up of 14 amino acids. Germline CDR1 and CDR2: SQVTM and ANQGSEA. Trimming pared 1 base from V and 0 bases from J, leaving 8 bases between. Here the CDR3 DNA reads TGCAGCGTTGAAGGTAGGGACAGCACAGATACGCAGTATTTT. It specifies CSVEGRDSTDTQYF.

CDR3 protein: CASSDGGAGNTIYF. The CDR3 nucleotides read TGCGCCAGCAGCGACGGAGGGGCTGGAAACACCATATATTTT. This chain joins TRBV5-1 and TRBJ1-3; perhaps TRBD1 as D (5 bases). The V end lost 4 bases, the J end lost 2 bases, and 10 bases lay between the germline ends. The CDR3 is 14 residues long. The germline V gene encodes CDR1 SGHRS and CDR2 YFSETQ. The full variable domain, in which reference TRBV5-1 and TRBJ1-3 provide the parts outside the CDR3, is KAGVTQTPRYLIKTRGQQVTLSCSPISGHRSVSWYQQTPGQGLQFLFEYFSETQRNKGNFPGRFSGRQFSNSRSEMNVSTLELGDSALYLCASSDGGAGNTIYFGEGSWLTVV.

This clone was found many times. This chain connects TRBV5-1 to TRBJ2-3; 13 bases are shared with TRBD2. Per the germline V gene, CDR1 is SGHRS and CDR2 is YFSETQ. The CDR3 has 15 residues. V gave up 4 bases and J gave up 6 bases; unmatched junction bases: 5. The DNA of the CDR3 is TGCGCCAGCAGCCAGGGACTAGCGGGGACGGATACGCAGTATTTT. Amino acid sequence: CASSQGLAGTDTQYF.